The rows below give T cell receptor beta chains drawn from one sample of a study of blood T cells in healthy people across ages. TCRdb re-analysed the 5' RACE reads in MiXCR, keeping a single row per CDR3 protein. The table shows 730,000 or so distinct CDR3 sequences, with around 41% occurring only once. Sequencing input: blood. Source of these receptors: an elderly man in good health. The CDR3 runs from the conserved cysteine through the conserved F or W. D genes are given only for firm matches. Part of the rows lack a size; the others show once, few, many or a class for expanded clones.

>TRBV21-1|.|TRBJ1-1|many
CASRLLRAGSTEAFF
TGTGCCAGCAGGCTACTAAGGGCAGGGAGCACTGAAGCTTTCTTT
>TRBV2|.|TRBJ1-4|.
CASIIGVGQHNEKLFF
TGTGCCAGCATAATTGGCGTTGGACAGCATAATGAAAAACTGTTTTTT
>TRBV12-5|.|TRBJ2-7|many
CASGRATYEQYF
TGTGCTAGTGGTCGGGCAACCTACGAGCAGTACTTC
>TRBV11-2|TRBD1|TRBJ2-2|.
CASSLTGQGPGELFF
TGTGCCAGCAGCTTAACGGGACAGGGGCCCGGGGAGCTGTTTTTT
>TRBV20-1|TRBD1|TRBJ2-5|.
CSARGGGQEASSQYF
TGCAGTGCTAGAGGAGGGGGACAGGAAGCCTCAAGCCAGTACTTC
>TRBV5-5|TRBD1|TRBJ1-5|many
CASSIRQGAGNQPQHF
TGTGCCAGCAGCATACGACAGGGGGCTGGTAATCAGCCCCAGCATTTT
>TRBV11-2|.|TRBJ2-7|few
CASSLDLEGVHEQYF
TGTGCCAGCAGCTTAGATCTCGAAGGGGTCCACGAGCAGTACTTC
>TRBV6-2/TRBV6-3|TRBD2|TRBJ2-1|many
CASGTSGGPTYNEQFF
TGTGCCAGCGGGACTAGCGGGGGTCCCACCTACAATGAGCAGTTCTTC
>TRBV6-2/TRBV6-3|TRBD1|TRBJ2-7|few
CASSKDRVYEQYF
TGTGCCAGCAGTAAAGACAGGGTCTACGAGCAGTACTTC
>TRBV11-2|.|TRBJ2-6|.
CASSLERASGANVLTF
TGTGCCAGCAGCTTAGAACGAGCGTCTGGGGCCAACGTCCTGACTTTC
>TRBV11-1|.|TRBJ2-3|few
CASSPRQRGTDTQYF
TGTGCCAGCAGCCCTAGGCAGCGTGGCACAGATACGCAGTATTTT
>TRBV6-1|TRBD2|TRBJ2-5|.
CASSRTSGGGQETQYF
TGTGCCAGCAGTAGAACTAGCGGGGGGGGCCAAGAGACCCAGTACTTC
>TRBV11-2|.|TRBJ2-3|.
CASKNERYSTDTQYF
TGTGCCAGCAAGAACGAGCGGTATAGCACAGATACGCAGTATTTT
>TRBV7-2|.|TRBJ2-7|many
CASSLSGNTYEQYF
TGTGCCAGCAGCTTATCCGGTAATACTTACGAGCAGTACTTC
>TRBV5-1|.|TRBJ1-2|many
CASSLGQPHLGGYTF
TGCGCCAGCAGCTTGGGACAGCCCCATCTAGGTGGCTACACCTTC
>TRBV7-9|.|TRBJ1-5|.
CASSPSVQTPQHF
TGTGCCAGCAGCCCATCGGTCCAAACGCCCCAGCATTTT
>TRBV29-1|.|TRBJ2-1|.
CSVFGGLEDEQFF
TGCAGCGTTTTCGGGGGGCTTGAGGATGAGCAGTTCTTC
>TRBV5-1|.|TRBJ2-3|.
CASSLGSASSTDTQYF
TGCGCCAGCAGCTTGGGATCGGCCTCTAGCACAGATACGCAGTATTTT
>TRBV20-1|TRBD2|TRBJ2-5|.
CSATIPSGGAQETQYF
TGCAGTGCTACGATCCCTAGCGGGGGGGCCCAAGAGACCCAGTACTTC